This T cell receptor beta chain derives from a study of T cell responses to AZD1222 COVID-19 vaccine. General study points: Spike-spanning, vaccine-associated CD4 TCRs were dominant at 160-218 and 743-854. Targets within unmutated variant regions were reportedly found for nearly half of spike-specific TCRs. Spike-specific TCR breadth and depth both grew after two AZD1222 doses. White British donors predominated, females outnumbered males, and clonal diversity was possibly underestimated.

The protocol was immunoSEQ multiplex PCR, while the TCRdb copy is restricted to in-frame clones and leaves out a portion. The sample contains 150,000 or so clones, about 81% of which appear only once. A word on this clone: Its antigen is undetermined.

Trimming shortened V by 2 bases and J by 1 base, and 9 bases separated the two germline ends. This CDR3 region has 14 residues. Germline CDR1 is SNHLY and CDR2 is FYNNEI. Here the sequenced sample was peripheral blood, taken on day 0 of MenACWY control vaccination. J is TRBJ2-7 and V is TRBV2; TRBD1 is a possible D gene (5 bases). The sequence was collected from an adult in good health. The CDR3, as DNA: TGTGCCAGCAGTGAAAGGCAGGGTTCCTACGAGCAGTACGTC. Protein product: CASSERQGSYEQYV.